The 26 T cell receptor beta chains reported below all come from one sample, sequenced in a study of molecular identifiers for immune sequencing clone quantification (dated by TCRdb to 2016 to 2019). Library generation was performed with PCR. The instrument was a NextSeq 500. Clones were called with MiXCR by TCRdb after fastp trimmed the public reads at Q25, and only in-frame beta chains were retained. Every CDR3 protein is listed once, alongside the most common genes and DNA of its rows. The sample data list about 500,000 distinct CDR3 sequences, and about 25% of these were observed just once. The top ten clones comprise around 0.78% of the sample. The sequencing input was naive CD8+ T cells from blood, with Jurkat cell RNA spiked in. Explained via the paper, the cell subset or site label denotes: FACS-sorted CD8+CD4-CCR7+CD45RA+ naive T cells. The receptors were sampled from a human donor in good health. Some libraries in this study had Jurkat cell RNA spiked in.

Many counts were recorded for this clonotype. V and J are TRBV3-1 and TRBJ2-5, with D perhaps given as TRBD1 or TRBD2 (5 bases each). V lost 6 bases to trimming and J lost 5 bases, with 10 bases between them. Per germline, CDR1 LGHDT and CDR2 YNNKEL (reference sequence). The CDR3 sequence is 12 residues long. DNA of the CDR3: TGTGCCAGCAGTGGGGGTGGCGAGACCCAGTACTTC. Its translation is CASSGGGETQYF.

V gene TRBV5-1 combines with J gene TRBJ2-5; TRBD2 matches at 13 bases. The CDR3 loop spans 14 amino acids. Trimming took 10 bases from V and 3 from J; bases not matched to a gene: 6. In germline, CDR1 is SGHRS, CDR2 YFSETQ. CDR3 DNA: TGCGCCGGCAACGGACTAGCGGGGGAAGAGACCCAGTACTTC. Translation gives CAGNGLAGEETQYF.

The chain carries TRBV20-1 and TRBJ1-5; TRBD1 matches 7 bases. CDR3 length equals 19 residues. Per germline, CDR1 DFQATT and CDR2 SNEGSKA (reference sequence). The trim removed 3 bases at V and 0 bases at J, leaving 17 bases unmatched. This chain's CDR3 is CSARLVLGGEGYSNQPQHF. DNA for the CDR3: TGCAGTGCTAGGCTCGTCCTAGGGGGCGAAGGATATAGCAATCAGCCCCAGCATTTT.

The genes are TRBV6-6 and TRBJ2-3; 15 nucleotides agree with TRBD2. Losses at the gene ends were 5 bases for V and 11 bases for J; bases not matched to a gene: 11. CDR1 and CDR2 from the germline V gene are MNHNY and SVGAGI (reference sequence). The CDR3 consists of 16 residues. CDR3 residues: CASSTGLAGGNGRQYF. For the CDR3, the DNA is TGTGCCAGCAGTACGGGACTAGCGGGGGGTAACGGGAGGCAGTATTTT.

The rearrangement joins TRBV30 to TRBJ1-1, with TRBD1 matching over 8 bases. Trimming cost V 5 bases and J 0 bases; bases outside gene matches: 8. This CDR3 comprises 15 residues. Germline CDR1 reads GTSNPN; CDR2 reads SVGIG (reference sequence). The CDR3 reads CAWERSGGLNTEAFF. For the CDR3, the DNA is TGTGCCTGGGAACGCTCAGGGGGCCTGAACACTGAAGCTTTCTTT.

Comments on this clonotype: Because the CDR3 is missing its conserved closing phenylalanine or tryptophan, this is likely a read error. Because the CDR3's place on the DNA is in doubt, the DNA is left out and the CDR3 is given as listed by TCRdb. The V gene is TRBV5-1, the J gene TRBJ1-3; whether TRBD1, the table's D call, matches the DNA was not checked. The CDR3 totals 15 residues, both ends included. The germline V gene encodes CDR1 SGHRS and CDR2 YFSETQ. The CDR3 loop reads CASSSYGTAGNTIDC.

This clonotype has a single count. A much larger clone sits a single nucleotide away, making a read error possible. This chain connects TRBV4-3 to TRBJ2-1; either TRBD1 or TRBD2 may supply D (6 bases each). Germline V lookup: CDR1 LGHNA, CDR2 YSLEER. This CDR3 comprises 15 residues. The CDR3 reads CASSPGASSYNEQSF. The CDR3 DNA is TGCGCCAGCAGCCCGGGGGCGAGCTCCTACAATGAGCAGTCCTTC.

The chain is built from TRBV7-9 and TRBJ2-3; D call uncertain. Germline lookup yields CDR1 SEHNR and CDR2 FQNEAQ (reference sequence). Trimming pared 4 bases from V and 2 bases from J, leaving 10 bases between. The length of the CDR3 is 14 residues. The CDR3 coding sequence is TGTGCCAGCAGCTCCGGCAGGACCACAGATACGCAGTATTTT. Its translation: CASSSGRTTDTQYF.

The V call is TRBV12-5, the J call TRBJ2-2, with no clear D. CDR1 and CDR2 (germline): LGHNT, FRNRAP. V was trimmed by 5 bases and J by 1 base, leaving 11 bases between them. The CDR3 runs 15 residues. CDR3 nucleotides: TGTGCTAGTGGTATAACGCCAGGGAACACCGGGGAGCTGTTTTTT. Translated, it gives CASGITPGNTGELFF.

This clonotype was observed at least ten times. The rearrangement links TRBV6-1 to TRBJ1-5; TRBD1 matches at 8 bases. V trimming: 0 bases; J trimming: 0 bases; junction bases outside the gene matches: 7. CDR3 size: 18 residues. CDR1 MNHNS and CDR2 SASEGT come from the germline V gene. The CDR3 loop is CASSEAGQAVYSNQPQHF. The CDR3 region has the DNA TGTGCCAGCAGTGAAGCGGGACAGGCAGTTTATAGCAATCAGCCCCAGCATTTT.

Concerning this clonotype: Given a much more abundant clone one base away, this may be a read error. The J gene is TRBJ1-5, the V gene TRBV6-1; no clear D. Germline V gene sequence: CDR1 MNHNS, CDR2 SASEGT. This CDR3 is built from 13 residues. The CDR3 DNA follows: TGTGTCAGCAAAGCAGAAAACTATCAGCCCCAGCATTTT. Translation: CVSKAENYQPQHF.

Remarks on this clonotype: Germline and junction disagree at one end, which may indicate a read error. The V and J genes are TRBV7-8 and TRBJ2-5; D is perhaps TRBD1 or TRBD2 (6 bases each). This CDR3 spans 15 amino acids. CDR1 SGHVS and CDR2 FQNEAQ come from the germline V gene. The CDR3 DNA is TGTGCCAGCAGCTTAGTCTCTAGGGGGGAAGAGCCCCAGTACTTC. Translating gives CASSLVSRGEEPQYF.

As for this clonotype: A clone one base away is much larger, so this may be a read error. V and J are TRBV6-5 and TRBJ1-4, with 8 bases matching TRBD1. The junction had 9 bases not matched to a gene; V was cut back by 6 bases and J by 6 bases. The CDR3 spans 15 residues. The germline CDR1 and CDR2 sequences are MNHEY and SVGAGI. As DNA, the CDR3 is TGTGCCAGCAGCCGAGCGACAGGGGAGTATGAAAAACTGTTTTTT. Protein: CASSRATGEYEKLFF.

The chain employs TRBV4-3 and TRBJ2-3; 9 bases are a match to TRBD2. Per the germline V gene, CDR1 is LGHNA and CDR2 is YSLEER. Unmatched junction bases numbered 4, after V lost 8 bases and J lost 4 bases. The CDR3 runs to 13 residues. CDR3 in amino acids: CASGGGASDTQYF. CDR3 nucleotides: TGCGCCAGCGGCGGGGGGGCTTCAGATACGCAGTATTTT.

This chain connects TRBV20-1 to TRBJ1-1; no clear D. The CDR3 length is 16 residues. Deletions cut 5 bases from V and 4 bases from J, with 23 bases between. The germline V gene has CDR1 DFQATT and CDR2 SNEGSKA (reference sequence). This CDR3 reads CSAERLLGSGFTEAFF. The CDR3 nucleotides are TGCAGTGCTGAAAGATTATTGGGTTCGGGGTTCACTGAAGCTTTCTTT.

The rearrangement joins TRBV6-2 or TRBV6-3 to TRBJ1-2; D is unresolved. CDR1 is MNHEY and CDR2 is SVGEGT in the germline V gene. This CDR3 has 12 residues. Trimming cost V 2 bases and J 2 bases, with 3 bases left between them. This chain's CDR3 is CASSYRNYGYTF. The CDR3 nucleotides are TGTGCCAGCAGTTACAGAAACTATGGCTACACCTTC.

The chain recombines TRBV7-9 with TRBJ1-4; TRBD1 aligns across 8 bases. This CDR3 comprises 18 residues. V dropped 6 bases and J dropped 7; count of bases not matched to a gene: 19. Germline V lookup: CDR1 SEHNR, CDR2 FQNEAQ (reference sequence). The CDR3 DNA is TGTGCCAGCAGTCCCGACAGGGGCCGAATTGGGGGAGGTGAAAAACTGTTTTTT. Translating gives CASSPDRGRIGGGEKLFF. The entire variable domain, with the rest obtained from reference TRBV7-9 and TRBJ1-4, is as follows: DTGVSQNPRHKITKRGQNVTFRCDPISEHNRLYWYRQTLGQGPEFLTYFQNEAQLEKSRLLSDRFSAERPKGSFSTLEIQRTEQGDSAMYLCASSPDRGRIGGGEKLFFGSGTQLSVL.

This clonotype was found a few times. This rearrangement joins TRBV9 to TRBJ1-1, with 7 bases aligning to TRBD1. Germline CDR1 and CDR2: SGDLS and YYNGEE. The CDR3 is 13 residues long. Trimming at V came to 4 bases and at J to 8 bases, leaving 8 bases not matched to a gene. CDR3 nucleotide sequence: TGTGCCAGCAGCTCAGGGGGGTTTTCGGAAGCTTTCTTT. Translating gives CASSSGGFSEAFF.

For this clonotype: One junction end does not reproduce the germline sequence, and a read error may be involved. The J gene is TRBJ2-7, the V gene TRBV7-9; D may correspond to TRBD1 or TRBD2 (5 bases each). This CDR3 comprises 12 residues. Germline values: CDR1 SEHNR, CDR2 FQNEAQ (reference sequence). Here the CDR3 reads CASSQGDYVQYF. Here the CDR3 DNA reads TGTGCCAGCAGCCAGGGCGACTACGTGCAGTACTTC.

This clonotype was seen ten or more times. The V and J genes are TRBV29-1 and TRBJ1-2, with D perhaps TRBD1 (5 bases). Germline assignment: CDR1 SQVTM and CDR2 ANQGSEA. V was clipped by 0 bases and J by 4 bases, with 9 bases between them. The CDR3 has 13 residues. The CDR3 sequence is CSVEEPGPYGYTF. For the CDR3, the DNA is TGCAGCGTTGAAGAGCCGGGACCCTATGGCTACACCTTC.

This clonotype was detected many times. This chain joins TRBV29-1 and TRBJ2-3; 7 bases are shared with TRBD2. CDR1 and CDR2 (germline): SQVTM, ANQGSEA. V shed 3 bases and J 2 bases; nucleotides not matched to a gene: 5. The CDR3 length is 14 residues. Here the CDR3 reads CSVDLLADTDTQYF. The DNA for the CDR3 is TGCAGCGTTGACCTTCTAGCGGACACAGATACGCAGTATTTT.

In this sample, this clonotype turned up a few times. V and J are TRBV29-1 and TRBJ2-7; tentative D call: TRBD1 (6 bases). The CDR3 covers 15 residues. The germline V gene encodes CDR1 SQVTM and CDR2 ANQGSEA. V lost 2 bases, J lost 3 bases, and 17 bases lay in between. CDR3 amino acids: CSVEWAAGADYEQYF. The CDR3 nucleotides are TGCAGCGTTGAATGGGCAGCAGGGGCCGACTACGAGCAGTACTTC.

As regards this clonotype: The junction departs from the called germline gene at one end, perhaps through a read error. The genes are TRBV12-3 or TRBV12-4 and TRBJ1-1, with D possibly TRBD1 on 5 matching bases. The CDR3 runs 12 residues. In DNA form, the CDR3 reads TGTGCCAGCAGTCCGACCGGGACTGAAGCTCTCTTT. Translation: CASSPTGTEALF.

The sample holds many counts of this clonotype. Here the CDR3 DNA reads TGTGCCAGCAGCTCGGGGATGCCCGACGTGCGCAATCAGCCCCAGCATTTT. Translation: CASSSGMPDVRNQPQHF. The rearrangement joins TRBV13 to TRBJ1-5; D is unclear. The CDR3 spans 17 residues. Germline V lookup: CDR1 PRHDT, CDR2 FYEKMQ (reference sequence). V was trimmed by 4 bases and J by 2 bases, leaving 18 bases between them.

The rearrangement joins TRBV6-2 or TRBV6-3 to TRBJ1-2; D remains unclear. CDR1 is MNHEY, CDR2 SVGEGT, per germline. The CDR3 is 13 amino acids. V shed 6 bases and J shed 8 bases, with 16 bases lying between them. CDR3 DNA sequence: TGTGCCAGCAGAACCGGGCTGCCGGAAGGCTACACCTTC. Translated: CASRTGLPEGYTF.

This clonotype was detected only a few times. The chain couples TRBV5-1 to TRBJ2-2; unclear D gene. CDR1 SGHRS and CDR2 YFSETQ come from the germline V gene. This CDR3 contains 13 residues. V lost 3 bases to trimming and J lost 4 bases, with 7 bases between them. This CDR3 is CASSSSSTGELFF. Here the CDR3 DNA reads TGCGCCAGCAGCTCATCTAGCACCGGGGAGCTGTTTTTT.